This T cell receptor (beta chain) was recovered during a study of naive and memory T cell subsets. Notes on the study in general: From naive to CM, EM and EMRA, diversity decreased and Gini increased.

The beta constant-region primer was an equimolar mix of two oligonucleotides covering TRBC1 and TRBC2. MiXCR, applied by TCRdb to the UMI-ligation and nested PCR reads, yields one record per CDR3 protein. This sample yields roughly 91,000 distinct CDR3 sequences, of which 13% are seen a single time; approximately 0.94% belongs to the top ten. Germline assignment: CDR1 SGHAT and CDR2 FQNNGV. After removal of 0 bases from V and 1 base from J, the junction contained 2 bases not matched to a gene. The CDR3 consists of 16 residues. On this clonotype: The target antigen is unknown.

Source material: central memory CD4+ T cells from blood. This TCR came from a human donor in good health. This sequence joins TRBV11-2 and TRBJ2-1, with TRBD2 matching 8 bases. In nucleotides, the CDR3 is TGTGCCAGCAGCTTAGATCGCGGGAGGTCCTACAATGAGCAGTTCTTC. Amino acid sequence: CASSLDRGRSYNEQFF.